These 29 T cell receptor beta chains were all obtained from the same sample, sequenced in a study of blood T cell repertoires in COVID-19 (dated by TCRdb to 2020 to 2021). Libraries were constructed by the immunoSEQ multiplex PCR assay. TCRdb provides this immuneACCESS table in a form limited to in-frame rearrangements. Some clones are lacking; in checked studies, under half of them reflect an unresolved V gene, and why the rest are absent is not known. The sample records 95,000 to 110,000 clones, roughly four fifths of which are singletons. The ten largest clones capture about 4.8% of the sample. Sequencing was performed on peripheral blood. These receptors originate from a man in his fifties or sixties with acute or convalescent COVID-19.

The chain carries TRBV6-5 and TRBJ1-3; 10 positions match TRBD1. Germline V lookup: CDR1 MNHEY, CDR2 SVGAGI. The CDR3 consists of 15 residues. Trimming took 5 bases from V and 4 from J; bases not matched to a gene: 5. This CDR3 is CASSRQGAEGNTIYF. The DNA of the CDR3 is TGTGCCAGCAGTCGACAGGGGGCTGAAGGAAACACCATATATTTT.

This rearrangement joins TRBV18 to TRBJ2-7, with 9 bases identical to TRBD2. The CDR3 is 15 residues long. The germline CDR1 and CDR2 sequences are KGHSH and LQKENI. After removal of 3 bases from V and 4 bases from J, the junction contained 7 bases not matched to a gene. Here the CDR3 DNA reads TGTGCCAGCTCACCCTCCCCGGGACTAGCTTACGAGCAGTACTTC. Translated: CASSPSPGLAYEQYF.

The rearrangement joins TRBV9 to TRBJ2-3; 8 bases align to TRBD2. J was trimmed by 4 bases and V by 2 bases; bases with no gene match: 6. Germline-derived CDR1 and CDR2 are SGDLS and YYNGEE. The CDR3 loop spans 15 amino acids. CDR3 nucleotide sequence: TGTGCCAGCAGCGTCCTCGGGACTAGTTCAGATACGCAGTATTTT. As protein: CASSVLGTSSDTQYF.

This clone was recorded only once. The chain uses TRBV2 and TRBJ1-5, with D perhaps TRBD1 (5 bases). The CDR3 is 17 amino acids. Germline CDR1 reads SNHLY; CDR2 reads FYNNEI. Trimming shortened V by 1 base and J by 0 bases, and 13 bases separated the two germline ends. As DNA, the CDR3 is TGTGCCAGCAGTGAAGGTTCGCAGGGCCTTAGCAATCAGCCCCAGCATTTT. Translation: CASSEGSQGLSNQPQHF. Full variable domain (remainder filled in from reference TRBV2 and TRBJ1-5): EPEVTQTPSHQVTQMGQEVILRCVPISNHLYFYWYRQILGQKVEFLVSFYNNEISEKSEIFDDQFSVERPDGSNFTLKIRSTKLEDSAMYFCASSEGSQGLSNQPQHFGDGTRLSIL.

This chain joins TRBV11-3 and TRBJ2-1; D is unresolved. V was shortened by 1 base and J by 10 bases, with 8 bases between the two germline ends. CDR1 and CDR2 from the germline V gene are SGHNT and YENEEA. The CDR3 loop spans 12 amino acids. CDR3 region: CASSLARSEQFF. The DNA of the CDR3 is TGTGCCAGCAGCTTAGCGAGGTCCGAGCAGTTCTTC. Filled out from reference TRBV11-3 and TRBJ2-1, the complete variable domain reads EAGVVQSPRYKIIEKKQPVAFWCNPISGHNTLYWYLQNLGQGPELLIRYENEEAVDDSQLPKDRFSAERLKGVDSTLKIQPAELGDSAVYLCASSLARSEQFFGPGTRLTVL.

This clone was observed a single time. The rearrangement links TRBV12-3 or TRBV12-4 to TRBJ1-4; D gene unclear. Trimming removed 6 bases at V and 6 bases at J, with 11 bases between. The CDR3 is 13 amino acids. This CDR3 is CASSPQLYEKLFF. The CDR3 coding sequence is TGTGCCAGCAGCCCGCAGTTGTATGAAAAACTGTTTTTT.

V is TRBV7-9 and J is TRBJ1-2; 7 bases are a match to TRBD1. Per the germline V gene, CDR1 is SEHNR and CDR2 is FQNEAQ (reference sequence). Losses at the gene ends were 5 bases for V and 1 base for J; bases not matched to a gene: 7. The CDR3 consists of 15 residues. CDR3 in DNA: TGTGCCAGCAGCCAGGGGACAGACTATAACTATGGCTACACCTTC. This encodes CASSQGTDYNYGYTF. The full variable domain, with the rest looked up from reference TRBV7-9 and TRBJ1-2, is DTGVSQNPRHKITKRGQNVTFRCDPISEHNRLYWYRQTLGQGPEFLTYFQNEAQLEKSRLLSDRFSAERPKGSFSTLEIQRTEQGDSAMYLCASSQGTDYNYGYTFGSGTRLTVV.

The sample holds a few counts of this clone. The chain uses TRBV3-1 (or the pseudogene TRBV3-2) and TRBJ1-3, with a possible D match to TRBD1 (5 bases). This CDR3 is 15 amino acids long. CDR1 is LGHDT and CDR2 is YNNKEL in the germline V gene (reference sequence). V was pared by 2 bases and J by 0 bases, with 8 bases between. The CDR3 coding sequence is TGTGCCAGCAGCCAACCAGGGTACTCTGGAAACACCATATATTTT. This sequence encodes CASSQPGYSGNTIYF.

The chain carries TRBV5-1 and TRBJ2-1, with 7 bases aligning to TRBD1. The CDR3 is 16 residues long. J was trimmed by 2 bases and V by 0 bases; bases with no gene match: 5. Germline V lookup: CDR1 SGHRS, CDR2 YFSETQ. The CDR3 loop is CASSLEGASAYNEQFF. The CDR3 DNA reads TGCGCCAGCAGCTTGGAGGGGGCTTCCGCCTACAATGAGCAGTTCTTC.

The rearrangement joins TRBV7-2 to TRBJ1-2, with D possibly being TRBD1 (5 bases). Looked up from germline, CDR1 is SGHTA and CDR2 is FQGNSA. The CDR3 spans 14 residues. Trimming cost V 1 base and J 4 bases, with 10 bases left between them. CDR3 coding DNA: TGTGCCAGCAGCTTAGGTCAAGGGGTCTATGGCTACACCTTC. Its translation is CASSLGQGVYGYTF.

The rearrangement joins TRBV18 to TRBJ1-6, with a tentative D call TRBD1 (5 bases). Trimming took 2 bases from V and 15 from J, leaving 26 bases between them. The V gene's germline CDR1 is KGHSH and CDR2 LQKENI. CDR3 length: 17 amino acids. CDR3 nucleotides: TGTGCCAGCTCACCAGTTCCCACGACGGGGGGGACTAAGGGCCTCCACTTT. Its translation is CASSPVPTTGGTKGLHF.

J is TRBJ1-1 and V is TRBV6-4; tentatively, D is TRBD1 (6 bases). CDR1 and CDR2 (germline): MRHNA, SNTAGT. The CDR3 runs to 14 residues. V shed 4 bases and J shed 1 base, with 10 bases lying between them. CDR3 sequence: CASSVDRWNTEAFF. The DNA for the CDR3 is TGTGCCAGCAGTGTCGACAGGTGGAACACTGAAGCTTTCTTT.

This clone has just a few counts. The chain combines TRBV6-2 or TRBV6-3 with TRBJ1-5; 7 bases match TRBD1. CDR3 length: 18 amino acids. The germline V gene encodes CDR1 MNHEY and CDR2 SVGEGT. Losses at the gene ends were 3 bases for V and 3 bases for J; bases not matched to a gene: 14. This chain's CDR3 is CASSYSKVKGALNQPQHF. The CDR3 DNA is TGTGCCAGCAGTTATTCAAAGGTTAAGGGGGCCCTCAATCAGCCCCAGCATTTT.

The gene calls are TRBV10-3 and TRBJ2-2; 7 bases fit TRBD1. The ends lost 9 bases at V and 7 bases at J; junction bases unmatched: 14. CDR3 length equals 15 residues. The germline V gene encodes CDR1 ENHRY and CDR2 SYGVKD. The DNA of the CDR3 is TGTGCCATTTCATCCGGGACAGAAAATTACGGGGAGCTGTTTTTT. Translating gives CAISSGTENYGELFF.

The chain has TRBV19 and TRBJ1-4; D remains ambiguous. The CDR3 is made up of 13 amino acids. Germline-derived CDR1 and CDR2 are LNHDA and SQIVND (reference sequence). Trimming took off 6 bases at V and 7 bases at J, with 12 bases between the two ends. The CDR3: CASSRVPFEKLFF. Written as DNA, the CDR3 is TGTGCCAGTAGCCGCGTTCCTTTTGAAAAACTGTTTTTT.

The chain joins TRBV14 to TRBJ1-1; the D is unclear. V was cut by 2 bases and J by 0 bases, with 4 bases left in between. The CDR3 is 13 residues long. Germline-derived CDR1 and CDR2 are SGHDN and FVKESK. In DNA, the CDR3 is TGTGCCAGCAGCCAAAACATGAACACTGAAGCTTTCTTT. Protein product: CASSQNMNTEAFF.

The chain employs TRBV13 and TRBJ2-2; D not resolved. The CDR3 totals 14 residues. V was pared by 2 bases and J by 9 bases, with 13 bases between. Germline V lookup: CDR1 PRHDT, CDR2 FYEKMQ (reference sequence). The CDR3 protein is CASSLPSDGRELFF. In DNA, the CDR3 is TGTGCCAGCAGCTTACCATCAGATGGCCGGGAGCTGTTTTTT.

This chain links TRBV13 with TRBJ1-6, with D possibly TRBD1 on 5 matching bases. The germline V gene encodes CDR1 PRHDT and CDR2 FYEKMQ (reference sequence). V lost 3 bases to trimming and J lost 7 bases, with 10 bases between them. The CDR3 runs 14 residues. This chain's CDR3 is CASSLLQENSPLHF. The CDR3, as DNA: TGTGCCAGCAGCTTGCTACAGGAAAATTCACCCCTCCACTTT. Supplemented by reference TRBV13 and TRBJ1-6, the full variable domain reads AAGVIQSPRHLIKEKRETATLKCYPIPRHDTVYWYQQGPGQDPQFLISFYEKMQSDKGSIPDRFSAQQFSDYHSELNMSSLELGDSALYFCASSLLQENSPLHFGNGTRLTVT.

J is TRBJ1-1 and V is TRBV7-9, with unresolved D. This CDR3 is built from 13 residues. Germline lookup yields CDR1 SEHNR and CDR2 FQNEAQ (reference sequence). V lost 4 bases, J lost 6 bases, and 12 bases lay in between. For the CDR3, the DNA is TGTGCCAGCAGCTCAATTTCAGCGGCTGAAGCTTTCTTT. Translation: CASSSISAAEAFF.

The CDR3 loop reads CASGKGMAGNTIYF. DNA for the CDR3: TGTGCCAGCGGGAAGGGGATGGCTGGAAACACCATATATTTT. The chain has TRBV7-9 and TRBJ1-3; a possible D gene is TRBD1 (5 bases). The CDR3 length is 14 residues. Trimming shortened V by 8 bases and J by 2 bases, and 13 bases separated the two germline ends. Per germline, CDR1 SEHNR and CDR2 FQNEAQ (reference sequence).

This clone occurred a few times. The CDR3 DNA reads TGTGCCAGCAGCTTGGAGGGGTCATATAATTCACCCCTCCACTTT. Encoded protein: CASSLEGSYNSPLHF. The chain employs TRBV5-4 and TRBJ1-6, with TRBD1 as a possible D gene (5 bases). The germline CDR1 and CDR2 sequences are SGHNT and YYREEE (reference sequence). Trimming took 0 bases from V and 4 from J, leaving 8 bases between them. This CDR3 spans 15 amino acids.

The chain couples TRBV7-2 to TRBJ2-3; 12 nucleotides line up with TRBD2. V shed 6 bases, J shed 5 bases, and the junction held 9 bases outside the gene matches. Germline assignment: CDR1 SGHTA and CDR2 FQGNSA. The CDR3 consists of 16 residues. The CDR3 loop reads CASSPSGGAGKDTQYF. DNA for the CDR3: TGTGCCAGCAGTCCTAGCGGGGGGGCAGGGAAAGATACGCAGTATTTT.

This clone has more than one count but fewer than ten. The genes are TRBV28 and TRBJ2-7; possible D gene TRBD2, 5 bases. Trimming pared 2 bases from V and 0 bases from J, leaving 5 bases between. Germline V lookup: CDR1 MDHEN, CDR2 SYDVKM. There are 13 residues in the CDR3. The CDR3 DNA reads TGTGCCAGCAGTTTAGAGGGCTCCTACGAGCAGTACTTC. Translating it yields CASSLEGSYEQYF.

This chain links TRBV27 with TRBJ2-2; 7 bases match TRBD1. The length of the CDR3 is 14 residues. CDR1 is MNHEY, CDR2 SMNVEV, per germline (reference sequence). The J segment lost 4 bases and the V segment lost 6 bases, leaving 5 bases of the junction unmatched. In DNA form, the CDR3 reads TGTGCCAGCAGGACAGGGCAGGCCACCGGGGAGCTGTTTTTT. Translating it yields CASRTGQATGELFF.

The rearrangement uses TRBV7-3 and TRBJ1-1; D ambiguous. The CDR3 runs 14 residues. Trimming took off 2 bases at V and 2 bases at J, with 9 bases between the two ends. Germline CDR1 SGHTA, CDR2 FQGTGA. The CDR3 sequence: CASSLQSYNTEAFF. The CDR3 bases are TGTGCCAGCAGCTTACAGTCGTACAACACTGAAGCTTTCTTT. Looking up the rest from reference TRBV7-3 and TRBJ1-1 gives the full variable domain: GAGVSQTPSNKVTEKGKYVELRCDPISGHTALYWYRQSLGQGPEFLIYFQGTGAADDSGLPNDRFFAVRPEGSVSTLKIQRTERGDSAVYLCASSLQSYNTEAFFGQGTRLTVV.

The V and J genes are TRBV6-6 and TRBJ1-2; no clear D. Germline loops: CDR1 MNHNY, CDR2 SVGAGI (reference sequence). V was trimmed by 5 bases and J by 3 bases, leaving 7 bases between them. There are 12 residues in the CDR3. DNA of the CDR3: TGTGCCAGCAGTAGACTGGACTATGGCTACACCTTC. Protein: CASSRLDYGYTF.

The chain links TRBV5-1 to TRBJ2-3, with D tentatively TRBD2 (5 bases). Germline-derived CDR1 and CDR2 are SGHRS and YFSETQ. This CDR3 is built from 16 residues. V shed 2 bases and J shed 1 base, with 14 bases lying between them. CDR3 sequence reads: CASSLSSSPRTDTQYF. The CDR3, as DNA: TGCGCCAGCAGCTTATCTAGCAGCCCCCGCACAGATACGCAGTATTTT.

The chain has TRBV5-1 and TRBJ1-2; D remains unclear. This CDR3 region has 14 residues. Trimming left V 0 bases short and J 7 bases short, with 13 bases between. Germline CDR1 SGHRS, CDR2 YFSETQ. The CDR3 here is CASSLEGVLFGYTF. CDR3 nucleotide sequence: TGCGCCAGCAGCTTGGAGGGAGTCTTGTTTGGCTACACCTTC.

CDR3 in amino acids: CASKPVGRSYEQYF. In DNA form, the CDR3 reads TGTGCCAGCAAACCGGTCGGTAGATCCTACGAGCAGTACTTC. The chain employs TRBV19 and TRBJ2-7; D gene unclear. The CDR3 covers 14 residues. V was clipped by 9 bases and J by 1 base, with 16 bases between them. Germline V gene data show CDR1 as LNHDA and CDR2 as SQIVND (reference sequence).